The TCR beta chain described here comes from a study of blood T cell repertoires in COVID-19. All enrollees were roughly 18 to 100 years old and from roughly 22 US areas. Participant-given clinical history determined each cohort assignment. Germline CDR1 is MGHDK and CDR2 is SYGVNS. The V and J ends lost 4 bases and 4 bases respectively, with 11 bases between them. The CDR3 contains 14 residues. This table comes from immunoSEQ multiplex PCR, and its TCRdb copy is limited to in-frame clones, with some not included. This sample yields fewer than 300,000 clones, of which over 75% are seen a single time; about 1.1% belongs to the top ten.

V usage is TRBV25-1 and J usage is TRBJ1-3; no clear D. The TCR was taken from a woman aged 30 to 39 who had recovered from COVID-19. Sequencing was performed on PBMCs or T cells enriched from blood (not recorded which). The CDR3 DNA reads TGTGCCAGCAGTGGGCATATGGAGGGAAACACCATATATTTT. Its protein product is CASSGHMEGNTIYF. The full variable domain, in which reference TRBV25-1 and TRBJ1-3 provide the parts outside the CDR3, is EADIYQTPRYLVIGTGKKITLECSQTMGHDKMYWYQQDPGMELHLIHYSYGVNSTEKGDLSSESTVSRIRTEHFPLTLESARPSHTSQYLCASSGHMEGNTIYFGEGSWLTVV.